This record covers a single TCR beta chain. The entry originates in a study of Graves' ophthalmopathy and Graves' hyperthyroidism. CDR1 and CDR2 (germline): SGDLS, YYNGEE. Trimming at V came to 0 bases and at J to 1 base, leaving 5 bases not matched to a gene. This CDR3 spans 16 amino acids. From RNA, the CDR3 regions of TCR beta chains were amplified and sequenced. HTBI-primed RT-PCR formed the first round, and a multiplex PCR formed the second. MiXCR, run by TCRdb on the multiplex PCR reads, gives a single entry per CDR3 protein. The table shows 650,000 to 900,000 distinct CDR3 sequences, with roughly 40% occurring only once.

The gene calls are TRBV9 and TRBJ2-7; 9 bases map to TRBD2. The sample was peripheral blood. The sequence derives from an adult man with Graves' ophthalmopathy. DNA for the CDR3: TGTGCCAGCAGCGTAGGTAGTAGCGGGAGTTCCTACGAGCAGTACTTC. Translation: CASSVGSSGSSYEQYF.